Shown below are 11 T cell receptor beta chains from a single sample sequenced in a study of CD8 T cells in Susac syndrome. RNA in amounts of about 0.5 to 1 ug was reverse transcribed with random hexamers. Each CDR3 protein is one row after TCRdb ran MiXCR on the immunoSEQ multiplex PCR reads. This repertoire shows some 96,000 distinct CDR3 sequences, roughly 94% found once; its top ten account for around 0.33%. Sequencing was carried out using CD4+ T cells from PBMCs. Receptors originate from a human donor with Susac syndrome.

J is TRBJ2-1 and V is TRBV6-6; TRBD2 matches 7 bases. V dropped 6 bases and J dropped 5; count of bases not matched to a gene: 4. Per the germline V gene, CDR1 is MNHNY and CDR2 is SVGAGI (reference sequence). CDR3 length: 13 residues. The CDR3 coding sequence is TGTGCCAGCAGCACCCGGGGGGACAATGAGCAGTTCTTC. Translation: CASSTRGDNEQFF.

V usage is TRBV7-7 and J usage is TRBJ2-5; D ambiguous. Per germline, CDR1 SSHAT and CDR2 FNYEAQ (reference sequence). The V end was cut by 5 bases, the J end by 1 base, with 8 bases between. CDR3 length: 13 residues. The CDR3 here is CASSQEIQETQYF. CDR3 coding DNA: TGTGCCAGCAGCCAGGAGATCCAAGAGACCCAGTACTTC.

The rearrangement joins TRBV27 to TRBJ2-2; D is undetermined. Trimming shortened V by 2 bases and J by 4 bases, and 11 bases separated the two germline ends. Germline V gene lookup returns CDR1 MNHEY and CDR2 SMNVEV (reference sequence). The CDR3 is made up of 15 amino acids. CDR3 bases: TGTGCCAGCAGTTTAAGATCCCTGGGCACCGGGGAGCTGTTTTTT. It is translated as CASSLRSLGTGELFF.

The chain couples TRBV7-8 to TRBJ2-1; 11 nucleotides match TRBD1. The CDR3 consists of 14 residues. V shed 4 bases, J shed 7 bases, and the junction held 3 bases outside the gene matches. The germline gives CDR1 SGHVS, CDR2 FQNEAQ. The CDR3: CASSWTGGTNEQFF. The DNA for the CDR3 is TGTGCCAGCAGCTGGACAGGGGGCACAAATGAGCAGTTCTTC.

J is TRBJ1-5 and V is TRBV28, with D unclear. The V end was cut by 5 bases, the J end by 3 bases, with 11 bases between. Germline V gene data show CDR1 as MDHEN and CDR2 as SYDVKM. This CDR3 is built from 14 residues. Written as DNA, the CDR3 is TGTGCCAGCAGTGTTAGGACCTACAATCAGCCCCAGCATTTT. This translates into CASSVRTYNQPQHF. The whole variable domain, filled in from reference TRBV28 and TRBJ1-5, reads DVKVTQSSRYLVKRTGEKVFLECVQDMDHENMFWYRQDPGLGLRLIYFSYDVKMKEKGDIPEGYSVSREKKERFSLILESASTNQTSMYLCASSVRTYNQPQHFGDGTRLSIL.

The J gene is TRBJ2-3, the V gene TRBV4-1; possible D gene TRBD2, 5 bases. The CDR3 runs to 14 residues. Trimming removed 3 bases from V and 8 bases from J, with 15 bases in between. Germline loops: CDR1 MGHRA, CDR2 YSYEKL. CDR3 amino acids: CASSQDATRSTQYF. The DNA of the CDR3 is TGCGCCAGCAGCCAGGACGCTACTAGGAGTACGCAGTATTTT.

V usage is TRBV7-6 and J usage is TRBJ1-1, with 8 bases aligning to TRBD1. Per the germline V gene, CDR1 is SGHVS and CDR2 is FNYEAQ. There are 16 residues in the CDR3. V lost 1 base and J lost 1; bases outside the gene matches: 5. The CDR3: CASSLGTGRSNTEAFF. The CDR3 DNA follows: TGTGCCAGCAGCTTAGGGACAGGGAGGTCGAACACTGAAGCTTTCTTT. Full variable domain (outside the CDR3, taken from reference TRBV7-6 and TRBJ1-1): GAGVSQSPRYKVTKRGQDVALRCDPISGHVSLYWYRQALGQGPEFLTYFNYEAQQDKSGLPNDRFSAERPEGSISTLTIQRTEQRDSAMYRCASSLGTGRSNTEAFFGQGTRLTVV.

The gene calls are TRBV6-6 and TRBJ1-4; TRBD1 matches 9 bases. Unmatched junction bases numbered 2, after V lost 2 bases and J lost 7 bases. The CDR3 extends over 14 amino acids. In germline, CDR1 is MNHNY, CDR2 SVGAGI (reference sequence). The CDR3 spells CASSYGQGSEKLFF. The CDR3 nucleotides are TGTGCCAGCAGTTACGGACAGGGGAGTGAAAAACTGTTTTTT.

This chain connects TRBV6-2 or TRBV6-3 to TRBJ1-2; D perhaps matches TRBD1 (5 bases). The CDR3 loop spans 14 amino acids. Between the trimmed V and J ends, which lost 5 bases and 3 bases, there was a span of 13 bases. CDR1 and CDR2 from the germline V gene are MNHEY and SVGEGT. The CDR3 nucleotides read TGTGCCAGCAGTGTCGGGGGTGGAGACTATGGCTACACCTTC. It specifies CASSVGGGDYGYTF.

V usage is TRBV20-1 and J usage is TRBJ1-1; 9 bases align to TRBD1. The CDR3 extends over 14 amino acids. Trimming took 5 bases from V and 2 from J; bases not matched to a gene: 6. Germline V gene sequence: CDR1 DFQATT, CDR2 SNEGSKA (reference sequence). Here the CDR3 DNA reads TGCAGTGCTTTTCAGGGACAGGGCAACACTGAAGCTTTCTTT. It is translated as CSAFQGQGNTEAFF.

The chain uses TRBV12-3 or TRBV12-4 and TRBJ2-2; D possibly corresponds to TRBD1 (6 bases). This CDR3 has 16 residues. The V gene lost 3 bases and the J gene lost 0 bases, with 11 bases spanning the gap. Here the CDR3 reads CASSLGAGSNTGELFF. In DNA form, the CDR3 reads TGTGCCAGCAGTTTGGGGGCAGGGTCGAACACCGGGGAGCTGTTTTTT.